A single T cell receptor (beta chain) is shown here with its context. Its antigen remains unidentified. Positively selected for CCR7, the CD45RO-negative cells used as naive CD8 cells excluded terminally differentiated effector memory CD45RA+ cells. The entry originates in a study of shared clonotypes between healthy human individuals. Study-wide results and caveats: Across subsets, estimated richness was generally greater for naive than for memory populations.

The table came from immunoSEQ multiplex PCR; TCRdb's copy has only in-frame clones and leaves some out. The sample includes about 2.1 million clones, 80% to 95% seen only once; the top ten take about 1.7%. The V end lost 5 bases, the J end lost 4 bases, and 14 bases lay between the germline ends. The CDR3 loop spans 14 amino acids. Germline V gene sequence: CDR1 MDHEN, CDR2 SYDVKM. The chain is built from TRBV28 and TRBJ1-2; no reliable D call. This TCR came from a young man in good health. Some clones in this sample may be carry-over from other donors' samples. The material sequenced was naive CD8+ T cells from PBMCs. The CDR3 region is CASSLQLRVYGYTF. The CDR3 DNA reads TGTGCCAGCAGTCTACAACTTCGGGTCTATGGCTACACCTTC.